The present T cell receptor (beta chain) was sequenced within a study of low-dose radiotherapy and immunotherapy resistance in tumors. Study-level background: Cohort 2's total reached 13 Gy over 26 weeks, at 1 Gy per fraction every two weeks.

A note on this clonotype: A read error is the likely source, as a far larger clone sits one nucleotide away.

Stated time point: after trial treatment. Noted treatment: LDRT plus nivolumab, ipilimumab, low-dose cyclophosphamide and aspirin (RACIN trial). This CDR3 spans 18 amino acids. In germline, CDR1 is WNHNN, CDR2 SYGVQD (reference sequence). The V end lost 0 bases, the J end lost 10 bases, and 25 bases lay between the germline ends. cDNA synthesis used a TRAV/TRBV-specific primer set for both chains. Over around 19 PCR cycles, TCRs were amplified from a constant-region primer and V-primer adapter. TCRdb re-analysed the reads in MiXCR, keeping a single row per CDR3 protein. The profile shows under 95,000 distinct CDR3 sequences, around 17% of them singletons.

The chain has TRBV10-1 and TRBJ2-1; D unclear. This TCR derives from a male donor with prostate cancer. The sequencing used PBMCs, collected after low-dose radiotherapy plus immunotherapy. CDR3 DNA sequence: TGCGCCAGCAGTGAGTCGAGAGCCGAAGCTAGTCTGTCCTACGAGCAGTTCTTC. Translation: CASSESRAEASLSYEQFF.